These 29 T cell receptor beta chains came from one sample sequenced in a study of CD8+CD57+ T cells in acquired aplastic anemia (dated by TCRdb to the late 2010s). Sequencing relied on an Illumina HiSeq 2000. Profiling of TCR beta VDJ combinations and CDR3 sequences used genomic DNA as the template. TCRdb redid the processing of the public reads, applying fastp at Q25 and MiXCR, and retained in-frame beta chains. Each record represents a unique CDR3 protein, reported with the most common genes and DNA among its rows. Present in this sample are roughly 100,000 distinct CDR3 sequences, roughly two thirds of which were seen just once. 65% of the sample belongs to the ten largest clones. Flow cytometry had shown CD8+CD57+ cell expansion in the patients selected for sequencing. The material sequenced was sorted CD4+, CD8+, or CD8+CD57+ T cells (not recorded which) from PBMCs. The receptors come from a human donor with aplastic anemia.

The chain couples TRBV9 to TRBJ1-2; D unresolved. V lost 4 bases to trimming and J lost 3 bases, with 13 bases between them. The CDR3 consists of 14 residues. CDR1 SGDLS and CDR2 YYNGEE come from the germline V gene. In DNA form, the CDR3 reads TGTGCCAGCAGCCCGTACCTAGGGCACTATGGCTACACCTTC. This sequence encodes CASSPYLGHYGYTF.

This clonotype was detected a few times. The rearrangement links TRBV19 to TRBJ2-3; 8 bases agree with TRBD2. V was clipped by 9 bases and J by 3 bases; unmatched bases: 5. This CDR3 has 13 residues. In germline, CDR1 is LNHDA, CDR2 SQIVND (reference sequence). This CDR3 reads CASSRGGTDTQYF. CDR3 in DNA: TGTGCCAGCAGCCGGGGGGGAACAGATACGCAGTATTTT.

V gene TRBV24-1 combines with J gene TRBJ1-1; D perhaps matches TRBD1 (6 bases). Trimming left V 2 bases short and J 8 bases short, with 11 bases between. Germline loops: CDR1 KGHDR, CDR2 SFDVKD. CDR3 length: 13 amino acids. The CDR3, as DNA: TGTGCCACCAGTGATTCGACAGGTCTCGAAGCTTTCTTT. This codes for CATSDSTGLEAFF.

The chain uses TRBV10-3 and TRBJ1-6; no clear D gene. Trimming took 4 bases from V and 7 from J, leaving 11 bases between them. The length of the CDR3 is 14 residues. Germline CDR1 is ENHRY and CDR2 is SYGVKD. The CDR3 spells CAISVEESNSPLHF. The CDR3 nucleotides are TGTGCCATCAGTGTAGAGGAAAGCAATTCACCCCTCCACTTT.

As for this clonotype: An end of the junction does not agree with germline; a read error may underlie this. The chain combines TRBV12-3 or TRBV12-4 with TRBJ2-3; TRBD2 matches at 9 bases. This CDR3 is 15 amino acids long. DNA of the CDR3: TGCGCCAGCAGTTTGGGACTAGCTTACACAGAGACGCAGTATTTT. It is translated as CASSLGLAYTETQYF.

This chain joins TRBV7-9 and TRBJ2-1; D not certain. This CDR3 has 12 amino acids. CDR1 SEHNR and CDR2 FQNEAQ come from the germline V gene (reference sequence). Trimming took 5 bases from V and 8 from J, leaving 10 bases between them. The CDR3 nucleotides read TGTGCCAGCAGCCCCTGGAATCATGAGCAGTTCTTC. This encodes CASSPWNHEQFF.

On this clonotype: One base away lies a much larger clone, so this may be a sequencing read error. The chain employs TRBV12-3 or TRBV12-4 and TRBJ2-7, with D uncertain. Trimming pared 5 bases from V and 5 bases from J, leaving 19 bases between. The CDR3 runs to 15 residues. CDR3 region: CASSLPTAAKDEQYF. Here the CDR3 DNA reads TGTGCCAGCAGTCTCCCAACCGCGGCCAAGGACGAGCAGTACTTC.

The chain couples TRBV20-1 to TRBJ1-4; TRBD1 might be the D (5 bases). Looked up from germline, CDR1 is DFQATT and CDR2 is SNEGSKA (reference sequence). The CDR3 contains 15 residues. Trimming shortened V by 3 bases and J by 7 bases, and 18 bases separated the two germline ends. CDR3 amino acids: CSASRGGRRGEKLFF. Here the CDR3 DNA reads TGCAGTGCTAGTAGGGGCGGGCGAAGGGGTGAAAAACTGTTTTTT.

This sequence joins TRBV7-2 and TRBJ2-5; D may be TRBD1 (6 bases). The CDR3 has 14 residues. Germline CDR1 and CDR2: SGHTA and FQGNSA. V was trimmed by 5 bases and J by 5 bases, leaving 15 bases between them. In DNA, the CDR3 is TGTGCCAGCAGCCCTTACAGGGTATGGGAGACCCAGTACTTC. Translation gives CASSPYRVWETQYF. Combining the CDR3 with reference TRBV7-2 and TRBJ2-5 gives the whole variable domain GAGVSQSPSNKVTEKGKDVELRCDPISGHTALYWYRQSLGQGLEFLIYFQGNSAPDKSGLPSDRFSAERTGGSVSTLTIQRTQQEDSAVYLCASSPYRVWETQYFGPGTRLLVL.

CDR3 in amino acids: CSLARQRIRANYGYTF. The CDR3 DNA sequence: TGCAGCCTGGCCCGACAGCGGATACGGGCTAACTATGGCTACACCTTC. V usage is TRBV20-1 and J usage is TRBJ1-2; tentative D call: TRBD1 (5 bases). The germline V gene has CDR1 DFQATT and CDR2 SNEGSKA (reference sequence). The CDR3 length is 16 residues.

This clonotype has a count of ten or more. V gene TRBV19 combines with J gene TRBJ2-7; 12 bases are shared with TRBD2. The V gene end was trimmed by 5 bases and the J gene end by 1 base; junction bases not matched to a gene: 12. The CDR3 length is 18 residues. Germline V gene data show CDR1 as LNHDA and CDR2 as SQIVND (reference sequence). The DNA for the CDR3 is TGTGCCAGTAGTTTTACTAGCGGGGGGCAGAACTTTTCCTACGAGCAGTACTTC. Translating gives CASSFTSGGQNFSYEQYF. Using reference TRBV19 and TRBJ2-7 for the parts outside the CDR3, the full variable domain is DGGITQSPKYLFRKEGQNVTLSCEQNLNHDAMYWYRQDPGQGLRLIYYSQIVNDFQKGDIAEGYSVSREKKESFPLTVTSAQKNPTAFYLCASSFTSGGQNFSYEQYFGPGTRLTVT.

In this sample, this clonotype turned up once. V gene TRBV6-4 combines with J gene TRBJ2-2; D might be TRBD1 (5 bases). The germline V gene encodes CDR1 MRHNA and CDR2 SNTAGT. Trimming removed 7 bases from V and 3 bases from J, with 12 bases in between. The CDR3 covers 14 residues. The CDR3 loop is CASKDSLDTGELFF. CDR3 DNA sequence: TGTGCCAGCAAAGACAGCTTAGACACCGGGGAGCTGTTTTTT.

The rearrangement joins TRBV9 to TRBJ2-6; perhaps TRBD1 as D (6 bases). The CDR3 sequence is 18 residues long. V lost 3 bases to trimming and J lost 0 bases, with 16 bases between them. The germline CDR1 and CDR2 sequences are SGDLS and YYNGEE. The CDR3 DNA reads TGTGCCAGCAGCGCCACAACTGGACAGAGCTCTGGGGCCAACGTCCTGACTTTC. Residues: CASSATTGQSSGANVLTF.

The CDR3 loop is CASRRDGQPFSGNTIYF. CDR3 in DNA: TGCGCCAGCAGAAGGGACGGCCAACCATTCTCTGGAAACACCATATATTTT. The chain combines TRBV5-1 with TRBJ1-3; D possibly corresponds to TRBD1 (5 bases). The V gene lost 5 bases and the J gene lost 0 bases, with 18 bases spanning the gap. Per germline, CDR1 SGHRS and CDR2 YFSETQ. The CDR3 contains 17 residues.

This chain uses TRBV19 with TRBJ1-2, with D uncertain. Trimming took 3 bases from V and 4 from J, leaving 18 bases between them. The CDR3 runs 16 residues. Germline V gene lookup returns CDR1 LNHDA and CDR2 SQIVND (reference sequence). The CDR3 nucleotides read TGTGCCAGTAGTATCCCGATCCCCTCACCTGTCTATGGCTACACCTTC. This gives the protein CASSIPIPSPVYGYTF.

This clonotype was observed once. The chain uses TRBV11-2 and TRBJ2-7, with 8 bases that match TRBD2. The V segment lost 5 bases and the J segment 1 base; nucleotides outside the gene matches: 16. This CDR3 has 18 amino acids. Germline V gene lookup returns CDR1 SGHAT and CDR2 FQNNGV. CDR3 coding DNA: TGTGCCAGCAGCGAAAGGCAACCGGGACTAGTAAGGTCCTACGAGCAGTACTTC. This codes for CASSERQPGLVRSYEQYF.

V and J are TRBV20-1 and TRBJ2-1; 12 bases match TRBD2. Germline CDR1 DFQATT, CDR2 SNEGSKA (reference sequence). This CDR3 comprises 16 residues. Unmatched junction bases numbered 3, after V lost 0 bases and J lost 3 bases. The CDR3 sequence is CSARDPSGGDYNEQFF. The CDR3 DNA sequence: TGCAGTGCTAGAGACCCTAGCGGGGGGGACTACAATGAGCAGTTCTTC.

The V call is TRBV11-1, the J call TRBJ2-3; tentatively, D is TRBD1 (5 bases). Germline V gene data show CDR1 as SGHAT and CDR2 as FQDESV (reference sequence). The CDR3 consists of 15 residues. Deletions cut 2 bases from V and 1 base from J, with 10 bases between. The CDR3 region is CASSLKQVGTDTQYF. The CDR3 nucleotides read TGTGCCAGCAGCTTAAAACAGGTGGGCACAGATACGCAGTATTTT.

CDR3 region: CASSLFDTIYEQYF. The CDR3 DNA reads as TGTGCCAGCAGCCTTTTCGACACAATTTACGAGCAGTACTTC. This chain uses TRBV16 with TRBJ2-7; D remains ambiguous. Germline V gene lookup returns CDR1 KGHSY and CDR2 FQNENV. V gave up 4 bases and J gave up 4 bases, with 14 bases separating them. The CDR3 runs 14 residues. Full variable domain (rest looked up from reference TRBV16 and TRBJ2-7): GEEVAQTPKHLVRGEGQKAKLYCAPIKGHSYVFWYQQVLKNEFKFLISFQNENVFDETGMPKERFSAKCLPNSPCSLEIQATKLEDSAVYFCASSLFDTIYEQYFGPGTRLTVT.

The rearrangement uses TRBV20-1 and TRBJ2-2; 9 nucleotides line up with TRBD1. V dropped 5 bases and J dropped 4; count of bases not matched to a gene: 14. This CDR3 spans 17 amino acids. CDR1 DFQATT and CDR2 SNEGSKA come from the germline V gene (reference sequence). In nucleotides, the CDR3 is TGCAGTGCTCCGGACAGGGGCCTACCCGGTGGCACCGGGGAGCTGTTTTTT. Its protein product is CSAPDRGLPGGTGELFF.

The CDR3 nucleotides are TGCAGTGCTAGACCCCTAGGCGGGGGGGGCACAGATACGCAGTATTTT. Encoded protein: CSARPLGGGGTDTQYF. The chain carries TRBV20-1 and TRBJ2-3; the match to TRBD2 covers 9 bases. The CDR3 has 16 residues. Germline V gene sequence: CDR1 DFQATT, CDR2 SNEGSKA (reference sequence). V shed 2 bases and J 1 base; nucleotides not matched to a gene: 7.

The chain joins TRBV2 to TRBJ2-7; 8 positions agree with TRBD1. Germline V gives CDR1 SNHLY, CDR2 FYNNEI. There are 14 residues in the CDR3. V was clipped by 1 base and J by 5 bases; unmatched bases: 4. CDR3 sequence reads: CASSEDRGDHEQYF. The CDR3 nucleotides read TGTGCCAGCAGTGAAGACAGGGGGGACCACGAGCAGTACTTC.

Of note for this clonotype: The conserved final phenylalanine or tryptophan is absent from the CDR3, which likely points to a read error. The chain carries TRBV15 and TRBJ2-7; TRBD2 matches at 11 bases. Germline V gives CDR1 LNHNV, CDR2 YYDKDF (reference sequence). This CDR3 has 15 residues. The CDR3 bases are TGTGCCACCAGAACCGGACTAGCGGGCGCATACGGGCAGTACTAC. Protein product: CATRTGLAGAYGQYY.

The V call is TRBV24-1, the J call TRBJ1-1; D gene ambiguous. This CDR3 comprises 13 residues. Trimming cost V 9 bases and J 3 bases, with 13 bases left between them. CDR1 is KGHDR and CDR2 is SFDVKD in the germline V gene. DNA for the CDR3: TGTGCCACCCAACTCCGGTCAGACACTGAAGCTTTCTTT. Translating it yields CATQLRSDTEAFF.

CDR3 nucleotides: TGCAGCGTTGAAAGGACTAGCGGCACAGATACGCAGTATTTT. It codes for CSVERTSGTDTQYF. The chain has TRBV29-1 and TRBJ2-3, with 9 nucleotides matching TRBD2. V shed 2 bases, J shed 1 base, and the junction held 1 base outside the gene matches. CDR3 length: 14 residues. Per the germline V gene, CDR1 is SQVTM and CDR2 is ANQGSEA.

The chain carries TRBV19 and TRBJ2-5; TRBD1 aligns across 10 bases. This CDR3 comprises 15 residues. After removal of 5 bases from V and 0 bases from J, the junction contained 3 bases not matched to a gene. CDR1 and CDR2 from the germline V gene are LNHDA and SQIVND (reference sequence). In DNA, the CDR3 is TGTGCCAGTAGTCAGGGGACAGGGGACCAAGAGACCCAGTACTTC. Protein: CASSQGTGDQETQYF.

The V and J genes are TRBV19 and TRBJ2-1; D uncertain. Germline V gene sequence: CDR1 LNHDA, CDR2 SQIVND (reference sequence). Trimming removed 5 bases from V and 0 bases from J, with 11 bases in between. The CDR3 runs to 15 residues. The CDR3 sequence is CASSLSLSSYNEQFF. CDR3 DNA: TGTGCCAGTAGTCTTAGTTTGAGCTCCTACAATGAGCAGTTCTTC.

This clonotype was counted at least ten times. The chain recombines TRBV2 with TRBJ2-3; perhaps D is TRBD1 or TRBD2 (5 bases each). The CDR3 sequence is 14 residues long. Germline V gene data show CDR1 as SNHLY and CDR2 as FYNNEI. Trimming took 6 bases from V and 2 from J, leaving 12 bases between them. Here the CDR3 DNA reads TGTGCCAGCAGCGCCGGGACCGACACAGATACGCAGTATTTT. Protein product: CASSAGTDTDTQYF.

This clonotype was picked up one time. The chain is built from TRBV11-2 and TRBJ2-3; 8 bases line up with TRBD2. CDR3 size: 16 residues. In germline, CDR1 is SGHAT, CDR2 FQNNGV. V shed 5 bases, J shed 6 bases, and the junction held 13 bases outside the gene matches. DNA of the CDR3: TGTGCCAGCAGCCGCCTCGGGGCGGGAGGCGGGGATACGCAGTATTTT. It yields the protein CASSRLGAGGGDTQYF.